This T cell receptor (beta chain) was captured in a study of T cell responses to AZD1222 COVID-19 vaccine. Study results and caveats: Repertoires were obtained only post-peak T cell response. Rises in breadth and depth of Spike-specific TCRs came after two AZD1222 doses. The donor group comprised mostly white British people and more females; the analysis possibly underestimated clonal diversity.

A note on this clone: The target antigen is unknown.

Second doses at about 4 or about 12 weeks were pooled. Here immunoSEQ multiplex PCR was the method, and the copy in TCRdb shows in-frame clones only, minus some. The profile covers about 120,000 clones, with under 95% appearing a single time and around 5% taken by the ten largest. The sequenced sample was peripheral blood, obtained 28 days after the second AZD1222 dose. This sequence originates from an adult who received the AZD1222 COVID-19 vaccine.

The CDR3, as DNA: TGTGCCAGCACACAACAGGGGAACACTGAAGCTTTCTTT. Translation: CASTQQGNTEAFF. The genes are TRBV6-5 and TRBJ1-1, with D perhaps TRBD1 (6 bases). Trimming took 7 bases from V and 1 from J, leaving 10 bases between them. The germline V gene encodes CDR1 MNHEY and CDR2 SVGAGI. This CDR3 is 13 amino acids long.